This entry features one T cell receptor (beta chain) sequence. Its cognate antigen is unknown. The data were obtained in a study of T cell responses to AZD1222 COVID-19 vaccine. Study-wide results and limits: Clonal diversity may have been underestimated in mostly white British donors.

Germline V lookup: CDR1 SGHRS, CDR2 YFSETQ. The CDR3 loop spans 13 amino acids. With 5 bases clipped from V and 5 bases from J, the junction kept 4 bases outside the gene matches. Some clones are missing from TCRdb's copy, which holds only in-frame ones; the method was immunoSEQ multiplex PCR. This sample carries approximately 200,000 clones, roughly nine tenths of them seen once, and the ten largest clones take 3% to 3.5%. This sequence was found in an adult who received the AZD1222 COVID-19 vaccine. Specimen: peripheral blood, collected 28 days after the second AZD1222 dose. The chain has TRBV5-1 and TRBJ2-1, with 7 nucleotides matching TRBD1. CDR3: CASRETGNNEQFF. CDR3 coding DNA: TGCGCCAGCAGGGAGACAGGGAACAATGAGCAGTTCTTC.